The subject of this entry is one TCR beta chain. Its antigen is not identified. These data come from a study of T cell responses to AZD1222 COVID-19 vaccine. Broader study findings: Recipients of two AZD1222 doses showed rising Spike-specific TCR breadth and depth. Among the donors, most were white British and more were female, and clonal diversity was possibly underestimated. There were repertoire samples only from the period after the peak T cell response.

Germline lookup yields CDR1 MNHEY and CDR2 SMNVEV (reference sequence). The V segment lost 6 bases and the J segment 0 bases; nucleotides outside the gene matches: 10. CDR3 length: 17 residues. Here immunoSEQ multiplex PCR was the method, and the copy in TCRdb shows in-frame clones only, minus some. Found here are about 64,000 clones, around 80% of them singletons; the top ten hold more than 12%. The sequence was collected from an adult who received the AZD1222 COVID-19 vaccine. Source: peripheral blood, taken 28 days after the second AZD1222 dose. This chain joins TRBV27 and TRBJ1-5; TRBD1 matches at 8 bases. CDR3 amino acids: CASSPRQGRYSNQPQHF. The CDR3 coding sequence is TGTGCCAGCAGCCCAAGACAGGGGAGGTATAGCAATCAGCCCCAGCATTTT.